The present T cell receptor beta chain was sequenced within a study of somatic mutations in cytotoxic T cells in rheumatoid arthritis. Authors' analysis steps: Seldom did patient CD8+ clones exceeding 1% match published virus-specific TCRB sequences. The repertoire was sequenced with immunoSEQ multiplex PCR; TCRdb's copy has only in-frame clones and lacks some. For V, J and clone size, that table is used; D and trimming come from the DNA. The sample contains about 2,100 clones, around 85% of which appear only once. The CDR3 is 16 residues long. Trimming took 3 bases from V and 9 from J; bases not matched to a gene: 9. Per germline, CDR1 MGHRA and CDR2 YSYEKL.

This chain links TRBV4-1 with TRBJ1-6; 9 bases are a match to TRBD1. The receptor's source is a man aged 55 to 70 with rheumatoid arthritis. Sequenced input: CD8+ T cells sorted from blood. This CDR3 is CASSHEPDRGISPLHF. DNA of the CDR3: TGCGCCAGCAGCCACGAACCCGACAGGGGGATTTCACCCCTCCACTTT.